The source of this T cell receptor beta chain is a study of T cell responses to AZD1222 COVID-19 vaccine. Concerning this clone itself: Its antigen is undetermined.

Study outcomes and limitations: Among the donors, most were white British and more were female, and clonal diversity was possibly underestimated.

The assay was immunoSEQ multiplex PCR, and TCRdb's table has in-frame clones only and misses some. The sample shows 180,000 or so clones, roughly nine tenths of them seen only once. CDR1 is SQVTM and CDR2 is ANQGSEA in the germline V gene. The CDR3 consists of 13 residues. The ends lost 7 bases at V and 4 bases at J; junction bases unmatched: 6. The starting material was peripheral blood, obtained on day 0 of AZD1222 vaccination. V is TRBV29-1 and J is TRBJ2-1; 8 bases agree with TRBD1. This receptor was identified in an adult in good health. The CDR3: CSGQGATYNEQFF. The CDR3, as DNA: TGCAGCGGGCAGGGGGCTACTTACAATGAGCAGTTCTTC.